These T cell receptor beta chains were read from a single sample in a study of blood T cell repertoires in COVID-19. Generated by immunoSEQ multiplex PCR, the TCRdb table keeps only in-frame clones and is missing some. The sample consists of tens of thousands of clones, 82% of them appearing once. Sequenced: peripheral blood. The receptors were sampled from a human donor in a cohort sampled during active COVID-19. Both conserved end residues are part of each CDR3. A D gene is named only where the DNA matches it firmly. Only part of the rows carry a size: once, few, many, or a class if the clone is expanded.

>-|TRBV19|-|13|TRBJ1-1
TGTGCCAGTAGTATAACAGGGAGCGCCGAAGCTTTCTTT
CASSITGSAEAFF
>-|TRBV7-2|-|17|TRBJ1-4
TGTGCCAGCAGCCCCGGGGTTGGACAGCCTCTTAATGAAAAACTGTTTTTT
CASSPGVGQPLNEKLFF
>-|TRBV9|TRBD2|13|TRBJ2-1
TGTGCCAGCGGGTGGGGGACTACGCGCGGGCAGTTCTTC
CASGWGTTRGQFF
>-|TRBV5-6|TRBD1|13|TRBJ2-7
TGTGCCAGTAAGCGGACAGGGGCCTACGAGCAGTACTTC
CASKRTGAYEQYF
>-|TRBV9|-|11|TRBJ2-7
TGTGCCAGTAGTGCCGACTACGAGCAGTACTTC
CASSADYEQYF
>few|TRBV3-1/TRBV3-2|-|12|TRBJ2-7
TGTGCCAGCAGCCTAGTTCCCTACGAGCAGTACTTC
CASSLVPYEQYF
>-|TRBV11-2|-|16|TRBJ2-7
TGTGCCAGCAGCTTAGATCTGAGGGCAGACGTCTACGAGCAGTACTTC
CASSLDLRADVYEQYF
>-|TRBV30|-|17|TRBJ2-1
TGTGCCTGGAGTGTACGAAGCGGACTCTCAAGGTACAATGAGCAGTTCTTC
CAWSVRSGLSRYNEQFF
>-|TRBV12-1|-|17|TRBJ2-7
TGTGCCAGCAGTGTTCCGGGACTAGCGGGGGGGCACTACGAGCAGTACTTC
CASSVPGLAGGHYEQYF
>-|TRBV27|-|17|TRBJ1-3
TGTGCCAGCAGTCCCCGGGGAGGGCTAGATACTGGAAACACCATATATTTT
CASSPRGGLDTGNTIYF
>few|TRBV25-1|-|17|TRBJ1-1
TGTGCCAGCAGTGCACCGTTCGGAGTTAGGATGAACACTGAAGCTTTCTTT
CASSAPFGVRMNTEAFF
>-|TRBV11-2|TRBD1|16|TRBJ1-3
TGTGCCAGCAGCTCCCGACCGGGGACAGCTGGAAACACCATATATTTT
CASSSRPGTAGNTIYF
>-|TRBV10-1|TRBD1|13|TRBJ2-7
TGCGCCCCCAGTCGACAGGGGGGAGACGAGCAGTACTTC
CAPSRQGGDEQYF
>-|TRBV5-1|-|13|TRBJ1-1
TGCGCCAGCAGTTGGGACTGGTACACTGAAGCTTTCTTT
CASSWDWYTEAFF
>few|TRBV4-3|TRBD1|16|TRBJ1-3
TGCGCCAGCAGCCTAAACTCGCAGGGGGCTGGAAACACCATATATTTT
CASSLNSQGAGNTIYF
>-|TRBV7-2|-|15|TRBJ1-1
TGTGCCAGCAGCCGCACTCCTAACGGGGGTACTGAAGCTTTCTTT
CASSRTPNGGTEAFF
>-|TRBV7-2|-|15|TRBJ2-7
TGTGCCAGCAGCCCTATATCAGGTGCCCTTTACGAGCAGTACTTC
CASSPISGALYEQYF
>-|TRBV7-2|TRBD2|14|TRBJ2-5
TGTGCCAGCAGCTCCGGACTAGCTGGGGAGACCCAGTACTTC
CASSSGLAGETQYF
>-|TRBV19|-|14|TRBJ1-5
TGTGCCAGTAGGGTTATAAATATAGATCAGCCCCAGCATTTT
CASRVINIDQPQHF
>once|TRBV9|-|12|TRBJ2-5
TGTGCCAGCAGCCCCGGGGAGGCGACCCAGTACTTC
CASSPGEATQYF
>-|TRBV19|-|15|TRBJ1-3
TGTGCCAGTAGGAAGGACACGAACTCTGGAAACACCATATATTTT
CASRKDTNSGNTIYF
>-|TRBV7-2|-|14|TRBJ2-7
TGTGCCAGCAGCTTAGATCGGGGATCCTACGAGCAGTACTTC
CASSLDRGSYEQYF
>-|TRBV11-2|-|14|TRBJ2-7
TGTGCCAGCAGCTTAGATCAGATGGCCTACGAGCAGTACTTC
CASSLDQMAYEQYF
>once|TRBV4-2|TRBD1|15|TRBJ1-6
TGTGCCAGCAGCTTTGGGACAGGGGATAATTCACCCCTCCACTTT
CASSFGTGDNSPLHF
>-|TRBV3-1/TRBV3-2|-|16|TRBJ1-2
TGTGCCAGCAGCCAAGTGGCGGGGGCTTCTAACTATGGCTACACCTTC
CASSQVAGASNYGYTF
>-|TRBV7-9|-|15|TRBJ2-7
TGTGCCAGCATTTTCGAAGGGCAGGACATCTACGAGCAGTACTTC
CASIFEGQDIYEQYF
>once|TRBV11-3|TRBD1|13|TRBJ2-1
TGTGCCAGCAGCCCCGGACAGGGGAATGAGCAGTTCTTC
CASSPGQGNEQFF
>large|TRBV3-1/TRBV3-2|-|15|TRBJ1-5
TGTGCCAGCAGCCAAGTGGCGGATAGCAATCAGCCCCAGCATTTT
CASSQVADSNQPQHF
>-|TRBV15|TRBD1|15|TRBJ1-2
TGTGCCACCCGAGAACGCCCAGGGGGTAGGAAAGGCTACACCTTC
CATRERPGGRKGYTF
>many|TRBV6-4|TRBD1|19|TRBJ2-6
TGTGCCAGCAGTGACTCTTACAGGGGCCGTCGGGGTGGGGCCAACGTCCTGACTTTC
CASSDSYRGRRGGANVLTF
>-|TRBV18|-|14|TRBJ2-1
TGTGCCAGCTCCCCGCCAGCGGACGACAATGAGCAGTTCTTC
CASSPPADDNEQFF
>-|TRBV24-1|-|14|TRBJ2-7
TGTGCCACCAGTCGCCAGGACACCTCCTACGAGCAGTACTTC
CATSRQDTSYEQYF
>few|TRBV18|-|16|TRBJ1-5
TGTGCCAGCTCACCTATGAGCCACCGAAGCAATCAGCCCCAGCATTTT
CASSPMSHRSNQPQHF
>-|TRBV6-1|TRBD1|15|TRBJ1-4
TGTGCCAGCAGTGAAGGGGACAGGGATAATGAAAAACTGTTTTTT
CASSEGDRDNEKLFF
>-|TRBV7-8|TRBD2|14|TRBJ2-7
TGTGCCAGCAGCACCTCACCGGGACTACAAAGGCAGTACTTC
CASSTSPGLQRQYF
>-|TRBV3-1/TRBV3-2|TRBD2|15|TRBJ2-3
TGTGCCAGCAGGCCAAGACTAGCGGGCACAGATACGCAGTATTTT
CASRPRLAGTDTQYF
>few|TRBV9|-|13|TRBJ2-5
TGTGCCAGCAGCGCACAGGGCTGGGAGACCCAGTACTTC
CASSAQGWETQYF
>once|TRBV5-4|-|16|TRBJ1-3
TGTGCCAGCAGCTCTGGACAGACTGGGCCTGGAAACACCATATATTTT
CASSSGQTGPGNTIYF
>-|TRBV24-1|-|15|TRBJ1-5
TGTGCCACCAGTGATTTGGACGGGAGCAATCAGCCCCAGCATTTT
CATSDLDGSNQPQHF
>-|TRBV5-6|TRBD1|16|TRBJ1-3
TGTGCCAGCAGCCCGGGACAGGGGGCGAACGGAAACACCATATATTTT
CASSPGQGANGNTIYF
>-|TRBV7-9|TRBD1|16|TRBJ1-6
TGTGCCAGCAGCCGTCCCGGGACAGGGAACAATTCACCCCTCCACTTT
CASSRPGTGNNSPLHF
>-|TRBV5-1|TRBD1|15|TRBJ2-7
TGCGCCAGCAGCTGGTCCGGGACAGCTAAGTCCGAGCAGTACTTC
CASSWSGTAKSEQYF
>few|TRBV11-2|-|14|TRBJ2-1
TGTGCCAGCAGCGCGATCAGAGGCCACAATGAGCAGTTCTTC
CASSAIRGHNEQFF
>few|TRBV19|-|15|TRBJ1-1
TGTGCCAGTAGTATATCCCTCAGAATGAACACTGAAGCTTTCTTT
CASSISLRMNTEAFF
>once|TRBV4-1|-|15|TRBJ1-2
TGCGCCAGCAGCCAAGAGGAGGGAACGACGAGGGGCTACACCTTC
CASSQEEGTTRGYTF
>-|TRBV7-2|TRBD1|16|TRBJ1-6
TGTGCCAGCAGCTTAGATGGACAGGTCCCTAATTCACCCCTCCACTTT
CASSLDGQVPNSPLHF
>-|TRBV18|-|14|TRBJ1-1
TGTGCCAGCTCACCAAAGGAGATGAACACTGAAGCTTTCTTT
CASSPKEMNTEAFF
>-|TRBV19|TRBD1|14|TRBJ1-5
TGTGCCAGTAGTTCAACAGGGGGAGGTCAGCCCCAGCATTTT
CASSSTGGGQPQHF
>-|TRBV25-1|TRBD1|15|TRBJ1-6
TGTGCCAGCAGTGAATACCCAGGGGGGAGCTCACCCCTCCACTTT
CASSEYPGGSSPLHF
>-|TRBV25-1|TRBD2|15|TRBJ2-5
TGTGCCAGCAACTCACTAGCGGGGGGGCAGGAGACCCAGTACTTC
CASNSLAGGQETQYF
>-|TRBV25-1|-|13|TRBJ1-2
TGTGCCAGCAGTGACAGGGGCGACTATGGCTACACCTTC
CASSDRGDYGYTF